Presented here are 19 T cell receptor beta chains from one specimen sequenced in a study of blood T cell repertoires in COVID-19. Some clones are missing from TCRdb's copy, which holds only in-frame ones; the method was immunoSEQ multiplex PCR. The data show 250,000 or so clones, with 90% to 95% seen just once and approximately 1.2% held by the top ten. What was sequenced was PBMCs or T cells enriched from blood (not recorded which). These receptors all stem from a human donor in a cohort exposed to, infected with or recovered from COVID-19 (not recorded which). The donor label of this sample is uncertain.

The CDR3 region is CASSLGGRTSINEQFF. In nucleotides, the CDR3 is TGTGCCAGCAGCTTGGGAGGACGTACTAGTATCAATGAGCAGTTCTTC. The chain combines TRBV5-4 with TRBJ2-1; tentative D call: TRBD2 (5 bases). Deletions cut 0 bases from V and 6 bases from J, with 16 bases between. In germline, CDR1 is SGHNT, CDR2 YYREEE (reference sequence). The CDR3 runs 16 residues.

In nucleotides, the CDR3 is TGTGCCAGCAGCAGATCACAGGCGACCCTCAGTTTAAGCAATCAGCCCCAGCATTTT. Protein sequence: CASSRSQATLSLSNQPQHF. The chain links TRBV21-1 to TRBJ1-5; the table's D gene call, TRBD1, was not cross checked with the DNA. TRBV21-1 is recorded as a pseudogene. This CDR3 spans 19 amino acids.

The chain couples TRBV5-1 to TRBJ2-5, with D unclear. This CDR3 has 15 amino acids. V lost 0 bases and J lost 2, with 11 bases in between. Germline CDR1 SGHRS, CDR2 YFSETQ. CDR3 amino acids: CASSLDGRLQETQYF. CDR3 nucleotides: TGCGCCAGCAGCTTGGACGGCAGGCTACAAGAGACCCAGTACTTC.

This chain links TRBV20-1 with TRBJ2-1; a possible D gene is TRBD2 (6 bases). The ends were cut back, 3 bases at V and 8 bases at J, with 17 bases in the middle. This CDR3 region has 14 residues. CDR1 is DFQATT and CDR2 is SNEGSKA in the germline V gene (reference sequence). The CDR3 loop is CSASRGNSYDEQFF. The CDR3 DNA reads TGCAGTGCTAGTCGGGGGAATTCGTATGATGAGCAGTTCTTC.

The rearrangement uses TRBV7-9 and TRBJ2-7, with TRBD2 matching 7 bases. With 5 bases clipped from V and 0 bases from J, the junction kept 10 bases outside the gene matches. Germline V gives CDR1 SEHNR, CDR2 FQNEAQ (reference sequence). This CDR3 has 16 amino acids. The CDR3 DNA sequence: TGTGCCAGCAGCCGCTTGGGGGGGGTGCCCTCCTACGAGCAGTACTTC. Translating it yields CASSRLGGVPSYEQYF.

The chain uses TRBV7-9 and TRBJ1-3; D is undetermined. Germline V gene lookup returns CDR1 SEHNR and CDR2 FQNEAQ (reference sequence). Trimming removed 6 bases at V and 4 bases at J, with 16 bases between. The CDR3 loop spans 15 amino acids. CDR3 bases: TGTGCCAGCAGTCCTAATTCAGGCTACGGAAACACCATATATTTT. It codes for CASSPNSGYGNTIYF.

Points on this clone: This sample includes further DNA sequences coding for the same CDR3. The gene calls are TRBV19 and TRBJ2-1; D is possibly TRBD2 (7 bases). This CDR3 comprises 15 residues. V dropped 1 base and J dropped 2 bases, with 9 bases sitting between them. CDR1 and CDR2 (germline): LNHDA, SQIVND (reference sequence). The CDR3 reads CASSIGGGAYNEQFF. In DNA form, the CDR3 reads TGTGCCAGTAGTATAGGAGGGGGGGCCTACAATGAGCAGTTCTTC.

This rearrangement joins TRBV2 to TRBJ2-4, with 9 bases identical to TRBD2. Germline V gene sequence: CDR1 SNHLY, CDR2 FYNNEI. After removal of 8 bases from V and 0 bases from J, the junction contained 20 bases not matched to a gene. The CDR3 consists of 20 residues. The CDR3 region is CASGVPILVAGALAKNIQYF. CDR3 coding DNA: TGTGCCAGCGGTGTCCCGATCCTAGTAGCGGGGGCCTTAGCCAAAAACATTCAGTACTTC.

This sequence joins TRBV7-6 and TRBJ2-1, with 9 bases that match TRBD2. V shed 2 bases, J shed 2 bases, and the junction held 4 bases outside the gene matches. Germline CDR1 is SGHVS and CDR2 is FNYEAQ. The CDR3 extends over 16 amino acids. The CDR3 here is CASSLRGGATYNEQFF. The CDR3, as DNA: TGTGCCAGCAGCTTACGCGGGGGGGCTACCTACAATGAGCAGTTCTTC.

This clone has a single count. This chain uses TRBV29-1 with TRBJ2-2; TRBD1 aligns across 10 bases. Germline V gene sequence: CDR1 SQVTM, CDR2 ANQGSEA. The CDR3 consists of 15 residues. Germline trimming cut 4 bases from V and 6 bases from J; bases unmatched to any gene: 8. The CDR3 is CSVAGGQGVPGELFF. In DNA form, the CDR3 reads TGCAGCGTTGCCGGAGGACAGGGGGTTCCCGGGGAGCTGTTTTTT.

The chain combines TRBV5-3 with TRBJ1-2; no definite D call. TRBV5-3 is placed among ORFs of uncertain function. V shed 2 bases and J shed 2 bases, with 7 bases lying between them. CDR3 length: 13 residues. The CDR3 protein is CARSFRRNYGYTF. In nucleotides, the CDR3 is TGTGCCAGAAGCTTCCGGCGGAACTATGGCTACACCTTC.

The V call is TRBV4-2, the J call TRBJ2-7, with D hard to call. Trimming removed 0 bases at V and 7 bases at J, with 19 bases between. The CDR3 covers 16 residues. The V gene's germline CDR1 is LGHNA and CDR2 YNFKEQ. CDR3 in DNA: TGTGCCAGCAGCCAAGAAACAATTAGCCCCGCGAGGGAGCAGTACTTC. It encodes CASSQETISPAREQYF.

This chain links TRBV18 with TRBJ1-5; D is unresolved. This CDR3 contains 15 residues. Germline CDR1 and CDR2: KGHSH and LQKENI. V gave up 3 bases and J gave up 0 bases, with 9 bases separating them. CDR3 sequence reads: CASSPFRNSNQPQHF. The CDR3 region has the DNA TGTGCCAGCTCACCGTTCAGAAATAGCAATCAGCCCCAGCATTTT.

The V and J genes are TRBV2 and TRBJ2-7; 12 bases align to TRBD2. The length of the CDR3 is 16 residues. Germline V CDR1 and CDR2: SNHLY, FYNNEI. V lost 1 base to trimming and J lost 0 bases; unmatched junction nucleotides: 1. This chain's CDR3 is CASSEGLAGVSYEQYF. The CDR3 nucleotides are TGTGCCAGCAGTGAAGGACTAGCGGGGGTCTCCTACGAGCAGTACTTC.

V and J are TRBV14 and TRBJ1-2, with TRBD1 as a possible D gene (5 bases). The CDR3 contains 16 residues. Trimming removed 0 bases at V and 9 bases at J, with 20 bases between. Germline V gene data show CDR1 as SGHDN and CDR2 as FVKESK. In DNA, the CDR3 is TGTGCCAGCAGCCAAGAAGTCCCGACAGTGACCCTTAGCTACACCTTC. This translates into CASSQEVPTVTLSYTF. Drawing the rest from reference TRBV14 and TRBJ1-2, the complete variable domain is EAGVTQFPSHSVIEKGQTVTLRCDPISGHDNLYWYRRVMGKEIKFLLHFVKESKQDESGMPNNRFLAERTGGTYSTLKVQPAELEDSGVYFCASSQEVPTVTLSYTFGSGTRLTVV.

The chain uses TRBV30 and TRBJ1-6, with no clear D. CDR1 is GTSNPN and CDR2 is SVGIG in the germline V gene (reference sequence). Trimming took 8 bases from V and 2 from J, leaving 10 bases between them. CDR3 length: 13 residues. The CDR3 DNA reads TGTGCCGTCCGGGGAACCTATAATTCACCCCTCCACTTT. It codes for CAVRGTYNSPLHF.

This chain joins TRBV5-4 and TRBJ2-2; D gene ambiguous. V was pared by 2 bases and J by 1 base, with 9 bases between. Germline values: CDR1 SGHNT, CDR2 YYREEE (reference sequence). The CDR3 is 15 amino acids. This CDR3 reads CASSLNQLNTGELFF. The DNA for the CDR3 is TGTGCCAGCAGCTTAAATCAATTGAACACCGGGGAGCTGTTTTTT.

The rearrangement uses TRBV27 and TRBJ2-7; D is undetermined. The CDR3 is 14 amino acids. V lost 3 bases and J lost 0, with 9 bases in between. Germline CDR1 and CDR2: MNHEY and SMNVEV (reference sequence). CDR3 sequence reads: CASSFGPSSYEQYF. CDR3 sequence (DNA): TGTGCCAGCAGTTTTGGGCCATCCTCCTACGAGCAGTACTTC.

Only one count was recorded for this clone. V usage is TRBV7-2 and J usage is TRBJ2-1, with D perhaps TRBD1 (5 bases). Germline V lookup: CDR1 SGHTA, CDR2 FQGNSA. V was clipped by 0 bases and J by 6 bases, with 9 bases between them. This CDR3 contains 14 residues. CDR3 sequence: CASSLARGSNEQFF. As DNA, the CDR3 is TGTGCCAGCAGCTTAGCTAGGGGTTCCAATGAGCAGTTCTTC.